A selection of T cell receptor beta chains follows, all from one sample in a study of blood T cells in healthy people across ages. A single record per CDR3 protein comes from TCRdb applying MiXCR to the 5' RACE reads. The sample contains 800,000 or so distinct CDR3 sequences, roughly 25% of which appear only once. This sample also belongs to another study, concerning T cells of mothers and their children.

The sample consisted of blood. Receptors originate from a boy under 18 in good health. Both conserved end residues are part of each CDR3. D genes are given only for firm matches. Where a row states a size, it is once, few, many or the class of an expanded clone; other rows omit it.

CDR3nt: TGTGCCAGCACCGGGACCTACAATGAGCAGTTCTTC; CDR3aa: CASTGTYNEQFF; v_gene: TRBV21-1; d_gene: NA; abundance: NA; j_gene: TRBJ2-1
CDR3nt: TGTGCCAGCAGTTTGGACAGGAGGCAAGAGACCCAGTACTTC; CDR3aa: CASSLDRRQETQYF; v_gene: TRBV3-1; d_gene: TRBD1; abundance: few; j_gene: TRBJ2-5
CDR3nt: TGTGCCAGCACCGTATTAGCGGGAGGAGTATGGTTT; CDR3aa: CASTVLAGGVWF; v_gene: TRBV7-2; d_gene: TRBD2; abundance: NA; j_gene: TRBJ2-3
CDR3nt: TGCAGTGCTAGAGACCCGGGGGGCCTACGAGCAGAGTACTTC; CDR3aa: CSARDPGGLRAEYF; v_gene: TRBV20-1; d_gene: NA; abundance: few; j_gene: TRBJ2-7
CDR3nt: TGCAGTGCTAGAGGGACTAGCGGGATCTCCTACGAGCAGTACTTC; CDR3aa: CSARGTSGISYEQYF; v_gene: TRBV20-1; d_gene: TRBD2; abundance: few; j_gene: TRBJ2-7
CDR3nt: TGTGCCAGCAGTTACCAGGGGTCTCGCACAGATACGCAGTATTTT; CDR3aa: CASSYQGSRTDTQYF; v_gene: TRBV6-6; d_gene: NA; abundance: NA; j_gene: TRBJ2-3
CDR3nt: TGTGCCAGCAGCCGAGCGGGTTTCAGGACAGATACGCAGTATTTT; CDR3aa: CASSRAGFRTDTQYF; v_gene: TRBV7-2; d_gene: NA; abundance: NA; j_gene: TRBJ2-3
CDR3nt: TGTGCCAGCGGGGGACTTTCCTACGAGCAGTACTTC; CDR3aa: CASGGLSYEQYF; v_gene: TRBV6-1; d_gene: NA; abundance: few; j_gene: TRBJ2-7
CDR3nt: TGTGCCAGCTCCCGCGGGGATGAGCAGTACTTC; CDR3aa: CASSRGDEQYF; v_gene: TRBV6-5; d_gene: NA; abundance: few; j_gene: TRBJ2-7
CDR3nt: TGCAGTGCTGTACAGACAACCTACAATGAGCAGTTCTTC; CDR3aa: CSAVQTTYNEQFF; v_gene: TRBV20-1; d_gene: NA; abundance: few; j_gene: TRBJ2-1
CDR3nt: TGCGCCAGCAGTTCGGAGGGTTTGCGTGGGGCCAACGTCCTGACTTTC; CDR3aa: CASSSEGLRGANVLTF; v_gene: TRBV28; d_gene: NA; abundance: NA; j_gene: TRBJ2-6
CDR3nt: TGTGCCAGCAGGCGGGCTAACCCTGGAAACACCATATATTTT; CDR3aa: CASRRANPGNTIYF; v_gene: TRBV7-2; d_gene: NA; abundance: NA; j_gene: TRBJ1-3
CDR3nt: TGTGCCAGCAGCCAAGCCCGGGGGCGCGAACGAGATACGCAGTATTTT; CDR3aa: CASSQARGRERDTQYF; v_gene: TRBV4-2; d_gene: NA; abundance: few; j_gene: TRBJ2-3
CDR3nt: TGTGCCAGCAGCTTAGGTGTGGAGGGGGAGACCCAGTACTTC; CDR3aa: CASSLGVEGETQYF; v_gene: TRBV7-6; d_gene: NA; abundance: NA; j_gene: TRBJ2-5
CDR3nt: TGCAGTGCTAGAGATCCCAAAGAGACCCAGTACTTC; CDR3aa: CSARDPKETQYF; v_gene: TRBV20-1; d_gene: NA; abundance: few; j_gene: TRBJ2-5
CDR3nt: TGTGCCAGCAGCCAAGAGAGGGACCGGGTCAGGGGTATAACCTGGTCTGGGGCCAACGTCCTGACTTTC; CDR3aa: CASSQERDRVRGITWSGANVLTF; v_gene: TRBV3-1; d_gene: NA; abundance: few; j_gene: TRBJ2-6
CDR3nt: TGTGCCACCAGTGAGACCGGGACTCGAGCCGACAATGAGCAGTTCTTC; CDR3aa: CATSETGTRADNEQFF; v_gene: TRBV24-1; d_gene: NA; abundance: NA; j_gene: TRBJ2-1
CDR3nt: TGTGCCAGCCAACCTAGTGGGACGGTTGAAAAACTGTTTTTT; CDR3aa: CASQPSGTVEKLFF; v_gene: TRBV27; d_gene: NA; abundance: NA; j_gene: TRBJ1-4
CDR3nt: TGTGCCAGCAGCTTAGGGAGAAGACAGGCTAACTATGGCTACACCTTC; CDR3aa: CASSLGRRQANYGYTF; v_gene: TRBV7-2; d_gene: NA; abundance: few; j_gene: TRBJ1-2
CDR3nt: TGTGCCAGCAGTGAAGACCCGAGCTCCTACAATGAGCAGTTCTTC; CDR3aa: CASSEDPSSYNEQFF; v_gene: TRBV6-1; d_gene: NA; abundance: NA; j_gene: TRBJ2-1
CDR3nt: TGTGCCAGCAGGGGTATCAGTTACGGGGTGGGGGAGACCCAGTACTTC; CDR3aa: CASRGISYGVGETQYF; v_gene: TRBV2; d_gene: NA; abundance: few; j_gene: TRBJ2-5
CDR3nt: TGTGCCAGCAGTCAGGGACTAGCGGGTAATGAGCAGTTCTTC; CDR3aa: CASSQGLAGNEQFF; v_gene: TRBV27; d_gene: TRBD2; abundance: NA; j_gene: TRBJ2-1
CDR3nt: TGTGCCAGCAGTTTGGCAACGGGACAGGGGGCCGACGAGCAGTACTTC; CDR3aa: CASSLATGQGADEQYF; v_gene: TRBV28; d_gene: TRBD1; abundance: NA; j_gene: TRBJ2-7
CDR3nt: TGTGCCAGCAGCTCCCCGGGACAGGGGATGGAGACCCAGTACTTC; CDR3aa: CASSSPGQGMETQYF; v_gene: TRBV7-9; d_gene: TRBD1; abundance: NA; j_gene: TRBJ2-5
CDR3nt: TGTGCCAGCAGTATGCGACAGGGACCCAACACTGAAGCTTTCTTT; CDR3aa: CASSMRQGPNTEAFF; v_gene: TRBV12-3/TRBV12-4; d_gene: TRBD1; abundance: NA; j_gene: TRBJ1-1
CDR3nt: TGCAGCGTTGTCTGGCCAGGGGGCTCTGGAAACACCATATATTTT; CDR3aa: CSVVWPGGSGNTIYF; v_gene: TRBV29-1; d_gene: TRBD1; abundance: NA; j_gene: TRBJ1-3
CDR3nt: TGTGCCAGCACCAATAAGGTCACCGGGGAGCTGTTTTTT; CDR3aa: CASTNKVTGELFF; v_gene: TRBV7-2; d_gene: NA; abundance: few; j_gene: TRBJ2-2
CDR3nt: TGCAGTGCTAGAGCGGGAGTTGCCTACAATGAGCAGTTCTTC; CDR3aa: CSARAGVAYNEQFF; v_gene: TRBV20-1; d_gene: NA; abundance: NA; j_gene: TRBJ2-1
CDR3nt: TGTGCCAGCAGCTTGAGGGCCAGAGGGGAAAAACTGTTTTTT; CDR3aa: CASSLRARGEKLFF; v_gene: TRBV5-5; d_gene: NA; abundance: NA; j_gene: TRBJ1-4
CDR3nt: TGTGCCAGCAGTTTAGTAGCCCGAAAGAGCCCCTACGAGCAGTACTTC; CDR3aa: CASSLVARKSPYEQYF; v_gene: TRBV12-3/TRBV12-4; d_gene: NA; abundance: once; j_gene: TRBJ2-7
CDR3nt: TGCGCCAGCAGCCTTGGGAGCGGGGGGAGCTACAATGAGCAGTTCTTC; CDR3aa: CASSLGSGGSYNEQFF; v_gene: TRBV4-3; d_gene: TRBD2; abundance: few; j_gene: TRBJ2-1